There are a few counts of the clone carrying this T cell receptor beta chain. The target antigen is unknown. Diagnosis relied on clinical symptoms, serum thyroxine and TRAb, thyroid ultrasound and orbital computed tomography. The data are from a study of T cells in Graves' hyperthyroidism and ophthalmopathy. As for the study in general: Peripheral blood sampling occurred at initial diagnosis, before any treatment. Study-wide points: Median prediction lead before ophthalmopathy onset was roughly 6 months with the model.

Amplification yielded TCR beta CDR3 regions, with RNA transcripts as the source. TCR CDR3 underwent first-round RT-PCR with the HTBI primer set. TCRdb passed the multiplex PCR reads through MiXCR, listing each CDR3 protein once. The table lists about 500,000 distinct CDR3 sequences, roughly 15% of them singletons. The specimen sequenced was blood. The TCR was taken from a woman younger than 35 with Graves' ophthalmopathy.

The CDR3 here is CSATAPPTSGGIYEQYF. The CDR3 DNA sequence: TGCAGTGCTACGGCCCCCCCCACTAGCGGGGGGATTTACGAGCAGTACTTC. J is TRBJ2-7 and V is TRBV20-1; 12 bases line up with TRBD2. Trimming took 4 bases from V and 4 from J; bases not matched to a gene: 14. The length of the CDR3 is 17 residues. CDR1 DFQATT and CDR2 SNEGSKA come from the germline V gene (reference sequence).